Following are 21 T cell receptor beta chains from one sample sequenced in a study of Graves' ophthalmopathy and Graves' hyperthyroidism. Amplification from RNA transcripts yielded the TCR beta CDR3 regions. In the first round, RT-PCR was carried out with HTBI primers, and a multiplex PCR formed the second round. TCRdb re-derived calls from the multiplex PCR reads in MiXCR, one entry per CDR3 protein. Counted here are about 600,000 distinct CDR3 sequences, about 40% occurring once; the ten biggest clones make up about 4.6%. Sequencing input: peripheral blood or thyroid tissue (not recorded which). These receptor sequences come from an adult man with Graves' hyperthyroidism.

This clonotype has more than one count but fewer than ten. The CDR3 DNA sequence: TGTGCCAGCAGTGGTGACAGGGGTCTGAACACCGGGGAGCTGTTTTTT. Translating it yields CASSGDRGLNTGELFF. The genes are TRBV6-5 and TRBJ2-2; TRBD1 agrees at 8 bases. Looked up from germline, CDR1 is MNHEY and CDR2 is SVGAGI. The CDR3 length is 16 residues. The ends lost 5 bases at V and 1 base at J; junction bases unmatched: 6.

Comment on this clonotype: It may be a read error: a sequence one base away is much more abundant. V usage is TRBV10-3 and J usage is TRBJ2-7; possible D gene TRBD1, 6 bases. Germline V gene sequence: CDR1 ENHRY, CDR2 SYGVKD. There are 14 residues in the CDR3. The V end lost 8 bases, the J end lost 3 bases, and 17 bases lay between the germline ends. In DNA form, the CDR3 reads TGTGCCATCGGCACAGGGTCTCCGGGCTACGAGCAGTACTTC. It specifies CAIGTGSPGYEQYF.

In regard to this clonotype: Just one base apart from a much larger clone, this may be a read error. The genes are TRBV2 and TRBJ1-1; no clear D gene. The germline CDR1 and CDR2 sequences are SNHLY and FYNNEI. The CDR3 is made up of 16 amino acids. The chain's CDR3 is CASSEHVNRGVSEASF. The CDR3 nucleotides are TGTGCCAGCAGTGAACACGTGAACCGGGGAGTGTCTGAAGCTTCCTTT.

The chain joins TRBV2 to TRBJ2-6; 9 bases are a match to TRBD1. This CDR3 has 14 amino acids. V was clipped by 2 bases and J by 12 bases; unmatched bases: 5. Germline V gene lookup returns CDR1 SNHLY and CDR2 FYNNEI. CDR3 region: CASSESGQGRVLTF. CDR3 nucleotide sequence: TGTGCCAGCAGTGAATCGGGACAGGGCCGCGTCCTGACTTTC.

V is TRBV15 and J is TRBJ2-5, with 7 bases lining up with TRBD1. The J call may be in error: the DNA end matches TRBJ2-1 better. The germline V gene encodes CDR1 LNHNV and CDR2 YYDKDF (reference sequence). The CDR3 sequence is 14 residues long. CDR3 amino acids: CATSTRQGYNEQFF. DNA for the CDR3: TGTGCCACCAGCACCCGACAGGGCTACAATGAGCAGTTCTTC.

The chain uses TRBV9 and TRBJ1-5; D gene uncertain. CDR1 is SGDLS, CDR2 YYNGEE, per germline. Trimming removed 4 bases from V and 0 bases from J, with 8 bases in between. The CDR3 sequence is 14 residues long. The CDR3 coding sequence is TGTGCCAGCAGCAGAGTTAATAGCAATCAGCCCCAGCATTTT. Translated, it gives CASSRVNSNQPQHF.

This clonotype came up a few times. This chain uses TRBV12-3 or TRBV12-4 with TRBJ2-5; 7 positions agree with TRBD1. The CDR3 covers 12 residues. V lost 6 bases, J lost 2 bases, and 0 bases stayed unmatched. CDR3 nucleotides: TGTGCCAGCAGGGGACAGCAAGAGACCCAGTACTTC. Translated: CASRGQQETQYF.

The chain joins TRBV2 to TRBJ1-6, with D maybe TRBD1 (5 bases). Trimming cost V 6 bases and J 6 bases, with 12 bases left between them. The CDR3 sequence is 14 residues long. Germline V gene sequence: CDR1 SNHLY, CDR2 FYNNEI. Written as DNA, the CDR3 is TGTGCCAGCAGAGGGGATTTATCTAATTCACCCCTCCACTTT. Residues: CASRGDLSNSPLHF.

This clonotype was counted at least ten times. The V call is TRBV5-6, the J call TRBJ2-2; possibly TRBD1 for D (6 bases). Trimming cost V 2 bases and J 4 bases, with 15 bases left between them. The V gene's germline CDR1 is SGHDT and CDR2 YYEEEE. CDR3 size: 16 residues. The DNA of the CDR3 is TGTGCCAGCAGCTTCATTACGACAGGCAGCACCGGGGAGCTGTTTTTT. This codes for CASSFITTGSTGELFF.

This clonotype was counted only a few times. With a much larger clone just one base away, this may be a read error. This chain joins TRBV7-8 and TRBJ2-5; D is undetermined. The CDR3 covers 14 residues. The germline V gene encodes CDR1 SGHVS and CDR2 FQNEAQ. V lost 6 bases, J lost 2 bases, and 13 bases lay in between. The CDR3 sequence is CASSGSAQQETQYF. The CDR3 DNA sequence: TGTGCCAGCAGTGGATCCGCCCAGCAAGAGACCCAGTACTTC.

The V and J genes are TRBV19 and TRBJ1-2; TRBD1 agrees at 12 bases. V trimming: 5 bases; J trimming: 7 bases; junction bases outside the gene matches: 8. Germline V gene lookup returns CDR1 LNHDA and CDR2 SQIVND (reference sequence). The CDR3 consists of 15 residues. CDR3 DNA sequence: TGTGCCAGTAGTGAGTTTGGGACAGGGGGCTCTGGCTACACCTTC. As protein: CASSEFGTGGSGYTF.

As for this clonotype: Sequence at one end of the junction differs from germline and may be a read error. The chain employs TRBV29-1 and TRBJ2-6; D is possibly TRBD1 (5 bases). This CDR3 has 12 amino acids. Per germline, CDR1 SQVTM and CDR2 ANQGSEA. The CDR3 reads CSVRQQAYVLTF. The CDR3, as DNA: TGCAGCGTACGACAGCAGGCCTACGTCCTGACTTTC. Drawing the rest from reference TRBV29-1 and TRBJ2-6, the complete variable domain is SAVISQKPSRDICQRGTSLTIQCQVDSQVTMMFWYRQQPGQSLTLIATANQGSEATYESGFVIDKFPISRPNLTFSTLTVSNMSPEDSSIYLCSVRQQAYVLTFGAGSRLTVL.

The rearrangement joins TRBV6-6 to TRBJ1-1, with 9 bases identical to TRBD1. The germline V gene has CDR1 MNHNY and CDR2 SVGAGI (reference sequence). The V and J ends lost 4 bases and 2 bases, in that order; junction bases with no gene match: 11. The CDR3 is 17 residues long. CDR3 region: CASSFSGQGISNTEAFF. CDR3 bases: TGTGCCAGCAGTTTCTCGGGACAGGGCATTAGTAACACTGAAGCTTTCTTT.

The chain links TRBV29-1 to TRBJ2-3, with TRBD2 matching over 8 bases. CDR1 SQVTM and CDR2 ANQGSEA come from the germline V gene. The CDR3 runs to 13 residues. V was pared by 6 bases and J by 11 bases, with 13 bases of the junction left unmatched. In DNA form, the CDR3 reads TGCAGCGTAGGGACTAGGTTCGGCAATGAGCAGTATTTT. This codes for CSVGTRFGNEQYF.

The chain is built from TRBV7-2 and TRBJ2-7; no reliable D call. Trimming cost V 3 bases and J 7 bases, with 19 bases left between them. This CDR3 has 15 residues. In germline, CDR1 is SGHTA, CDR2 FQGNSA. The CDR3 nucleotides read TGTGCCAGCAGCTTGGGCGCTGTTGGGGTGGGTGAGCAGTACTTC. Amino acids: CASSLGAVGVGEQYF.

The chain carries TRBV28 and TRBJ2-7; no firm D call. The V end lost 8 bases, the J end lost 5 bases, and 16 bases lay between the germline ends. CDR3 length: 13 amino acids. CDR1 MDHEN and CDR2 SYDVKM come from the germline V gene. As DNA, the CDR3 is TGTGCCAGCTACCGGTCTATTAAGAACGAGCAGTACTTC. Translating gives CASYRSIKNEQYF.

This clonotype was picked up many times. The chain has TRBV12-3 or TRBV12-4 and TRBJ1-2; TRBD1 matches 7 bases. The CDR3 contains 13 residues. V gave up 4 bases and J gave up 4 bases; unmatched junction bases: 3. DNA for the CDR3: TGTGCCAGCAGTTCGGACAGGCGCTATGGCTACACCTTC. This translates into CASSSDRRYGYTF.

This clonotype has only a few counts. The genes are TRBV28 and TRBJ1-5, with D perhaps TRBD1 (6 bases). Germline V CDR1 and CDR2: MDHEN, SYDVKM. V dropped 4 bases and J dropped 0 bases, with 13 bases sitting between them. The CDR3 has 16 amino acids. The DNA for the CDR3 is TGTGCCAGCAGTTCCCGCTACAGGGCTAGCAATCAGCCCCAGCATTTT. Its translation is CASSSRYRASNQPQHF.

This clonotype was recorded many times. The V gene is TRBV7-8, the J gene TRBJ1-5; D is unresolved. Trimming shortened V by 4 bases and J by 6 bases, and 13 bases separated the two germline ends. Germline CDR1 and CDR2: SGHVS and FQNEAQ. This CDR3 has 14 amino acids. DNA of the CDR3: TGTGCCAGCAGCTCCGGGAGATGGGGTCAGCCCCAGCATTTT. Amino acid sequence: CASSSGRWGQPQHF.

The chain joins TRBV6-6 to TRBJ1-1; perhaps TRBD1 as D (5 bases). V was cut by 7 bases and J by 1 base, with 10 bases left in between. Germline V gene data show CDR1 as MNHNY and CDR2 as SVGAGI (reference sequence). The CDR3 runs to 13 residues. The CDR3 DNA follows: TGTGCCAGCAACGACAGAAAGAACACTGAAGCTTTCTTT. Residues: CASNDRKNTEAFF.

This clonotype has a handful of counts. This chain joins TRBV10-3 and TRBJ2-5; D is undetermined. CDR1 ENHRY and CDR2 SYGVKD come from the germline V gene. The CDR3 contains 13 residues. V was clipped by 2 bases and J by 3 bases, with 7 bases between them. CDR3: CAISEQREETQYF. CDR3 sequence (DNA): TGTGCCATCAGTGAGCAACGAGAAGAGACCCAGTACTTC.